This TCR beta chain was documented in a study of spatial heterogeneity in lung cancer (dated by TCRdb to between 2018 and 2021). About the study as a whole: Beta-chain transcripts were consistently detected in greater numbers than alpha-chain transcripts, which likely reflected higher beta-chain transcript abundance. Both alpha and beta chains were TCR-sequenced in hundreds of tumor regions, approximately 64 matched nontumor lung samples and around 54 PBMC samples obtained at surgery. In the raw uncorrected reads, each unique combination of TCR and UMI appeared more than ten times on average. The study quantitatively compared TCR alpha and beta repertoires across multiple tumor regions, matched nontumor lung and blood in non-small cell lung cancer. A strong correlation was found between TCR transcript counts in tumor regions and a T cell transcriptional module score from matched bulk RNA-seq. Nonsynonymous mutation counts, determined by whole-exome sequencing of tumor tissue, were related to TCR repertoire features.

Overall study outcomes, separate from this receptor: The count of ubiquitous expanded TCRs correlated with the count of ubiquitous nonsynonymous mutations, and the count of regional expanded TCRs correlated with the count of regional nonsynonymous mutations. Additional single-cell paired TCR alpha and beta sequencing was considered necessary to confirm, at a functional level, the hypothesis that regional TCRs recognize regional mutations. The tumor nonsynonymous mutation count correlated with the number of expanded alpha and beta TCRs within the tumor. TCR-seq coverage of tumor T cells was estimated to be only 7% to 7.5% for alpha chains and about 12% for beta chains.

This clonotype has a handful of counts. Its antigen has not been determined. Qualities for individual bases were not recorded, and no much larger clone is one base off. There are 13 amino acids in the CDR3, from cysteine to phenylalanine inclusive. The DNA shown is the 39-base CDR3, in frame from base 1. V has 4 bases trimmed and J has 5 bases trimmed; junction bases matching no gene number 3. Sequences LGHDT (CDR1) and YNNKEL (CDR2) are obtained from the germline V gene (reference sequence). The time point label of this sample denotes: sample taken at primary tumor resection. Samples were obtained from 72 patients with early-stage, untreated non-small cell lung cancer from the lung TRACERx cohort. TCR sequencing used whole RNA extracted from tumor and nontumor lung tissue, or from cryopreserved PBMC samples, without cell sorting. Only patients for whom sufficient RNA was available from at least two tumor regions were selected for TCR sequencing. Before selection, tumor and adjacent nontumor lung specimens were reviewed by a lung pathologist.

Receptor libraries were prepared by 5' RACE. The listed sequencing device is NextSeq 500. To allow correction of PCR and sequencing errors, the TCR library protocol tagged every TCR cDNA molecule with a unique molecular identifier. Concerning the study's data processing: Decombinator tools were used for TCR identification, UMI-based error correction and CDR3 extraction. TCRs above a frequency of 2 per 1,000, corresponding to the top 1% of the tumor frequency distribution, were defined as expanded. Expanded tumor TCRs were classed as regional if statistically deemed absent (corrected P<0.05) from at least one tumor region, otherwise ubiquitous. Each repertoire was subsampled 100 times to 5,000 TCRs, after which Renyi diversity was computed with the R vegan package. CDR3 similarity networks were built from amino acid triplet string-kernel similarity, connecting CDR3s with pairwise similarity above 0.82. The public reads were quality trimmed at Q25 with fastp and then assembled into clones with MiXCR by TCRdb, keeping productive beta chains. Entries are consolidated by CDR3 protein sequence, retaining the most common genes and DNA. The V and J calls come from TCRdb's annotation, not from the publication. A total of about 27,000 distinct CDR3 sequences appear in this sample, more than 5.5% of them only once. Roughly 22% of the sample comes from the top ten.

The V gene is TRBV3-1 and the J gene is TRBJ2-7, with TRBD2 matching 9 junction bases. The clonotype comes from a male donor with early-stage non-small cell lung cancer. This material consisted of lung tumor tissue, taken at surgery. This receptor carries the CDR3 CASSLAGAHEQYF. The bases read TGTGCCAGCAGCCTAGCGGGGGCCCACGAGCAGTACTTC.